This T cell receptor (beta chain) was identified during a study of cytotoxic CD8 clonotypes in ibrutinib-treated CLL (dated by TCRdb to about 2021). About the investigation overall: The cohort included some 14 treatment-naive and about a dozen relapsed/refractory patients; roughly 17 were IGHV unmutated. Cryopreserved peripheral blood mononuclear cells were obtained prior to treatment, at the time of response, and at either disease progression or sustained remission. Every sample from remission and from progressive disease was obtained while the patients were still on ibrutinib. Partial responses were observed in around 25 patients and complete responses in 2; after a median follow-up of 68 months, remission was maintained in around 14 patients and progression was observed in roughly twelve. Samples at response were collected after a median of about 11 months of treatment, with a range of 6 to 36 months. On average, each sample yielded around 230,000 productive templates and 80,000 to 95,000 productive rearrangements. Longitudinal samples were available for about 30% of the roughly 86 trial participants. The full study reports these points: Sampling times were not matched between sustained-remission and progressing patients, and lymph node repertoires were not studied. At ibrutinib response clonality went up, during sustained remission it held steady, and at progression it dropped back toward baseline. Baseline clonality was found to be higher than that of age-matched healthy donors and was strongly correlated with circulating CD8+ T-cell counts. Public clonotypes were rare and either shrank or stayed stable during treatment, and the rise in clonality at ibrutinib response reflected expansion of private clonotypes.

The table lists this clone with a few counts. What this receptor recognizes is not known. Within one base of it there is no much larger clone, and no base qualities were kept. A MiSeq instrument was used for deep resolution sequencing, which targeted depths ranging from 1 in 1 million up to 1 in 200,000 T cells, with coverage averaging 10x for each clonotype. The immunoSEQ hsTCRB Kit was used to generate TCR beta libraries. The paper's data handling went like this. ImmunoSEQ Data Assistant and ImmunoSEQ Analyzer were used for data analysis, and V, D and J genes were assigned according to IMGT definitions. Clonality was computed as one minus normalized Shannon entropy of productive rearrangement frequencies, ranging from 0 to 1. Only overrepresented clonotypes making up at least 0.05% of each patient's repertoire were included in the public clonotype analysis. Repertoires from roughly 13 age-matched healthy donors in immuneACCESS were used as clonality controls. Here the immuneACCESS table is served through TCRdb, limited to in-frame sequences with V and J called. Missing clones are a known gap in these copies; in checked studies unresolved V genes cover under half, and the rest lacks a known reason. V and J calls and clone size are those listed in that table; D and trimming were worked out from the DNA. The sample table records 150,000 to 200,000 clones; approximately 68% of these occur just once. Roughly 13% of the sample is in the top ten clones.

Interpreted using the paper, the time point label stands for: around 25 months on ibrutinib. For TCR beta library preparation, about 2 micrograms of genomic DNA was extracted from cryopreserved PBMCs. High-throughput TCR beta sequencing was performed on longitudinal blood samples from CLL patients receiving ibrutinib monotherapy. The patients took part in an open-label, single-center phase 2 trial of ibrutinib monotherapy. Taken from the germline V gene, the CDR1 and CDR2 loops are SGHRS and YFSETQ. Between the V and J ends, shortened by 0 bases and 5 bases respectively, the junction contains 5 bases. The CDR3 contains 12 residues, cysteine and phenylalanine counted. The DNA shown is the 36-base CDR3, in frame from base 1.

This sequence was found in a human donor with chronic lymphocytic leukemia. The rearranged chain carries TRBV5-1 and TRBJ1-2, with the D gene uncertain. The sample in question was PBMCs, obtained after 24 months of ibrutinib treatment. The nucleotide sequence is given as TGCGCCAGCAGCTTGGAGCGATATGGCTACACCTTC. It encodes CASSLERYGYTF.